This T cell receptor beta chain was sequenced in a study of breast tumors, draining lymph nodes, adjacent tissues. Study findings and constraints: Tumor repertoires ranked between lymph nodes and nontumor tissue in diversity, with V and J gene preferences.

MiXCR was run by TCRdb on the multiplex PCR reads, yielding one entry per CDR3 protein. The repertoire holds approximately 13,000 distinct CDR3 sequences, with just over 70% as singletons. This CDR3 spans 14 amino acids. V lost 1 base and J 5 bases, leaving 11 bases between the germline ends. Germline V lookup: CDR1 SGHTA, CDR2 FQGTGA. About this clonotype itself: What it binds is unknown.

The sequence came from a female donor with breast cancer. Some clones in this sample may be carry-over from other donors' samples. The chain combines TRBV7-3 with TRBJ2-5, with D perhaps TRBD1 or TRBD2 (5 bases each). The sample was tumor-adjacent breast tissue. The CDR3 DNA reads as TGTGCCAGCAGCTTAATGGGGGTGGGGGAGACCCAGTACTTC. Translation gives CASSLMGVGETQYF.